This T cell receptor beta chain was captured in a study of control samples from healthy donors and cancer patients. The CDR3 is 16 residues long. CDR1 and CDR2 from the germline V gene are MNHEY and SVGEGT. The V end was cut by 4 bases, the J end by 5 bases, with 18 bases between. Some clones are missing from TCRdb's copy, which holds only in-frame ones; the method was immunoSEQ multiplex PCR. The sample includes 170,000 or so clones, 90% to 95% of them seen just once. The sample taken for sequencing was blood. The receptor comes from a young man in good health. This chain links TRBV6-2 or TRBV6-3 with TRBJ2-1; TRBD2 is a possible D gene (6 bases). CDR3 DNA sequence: TGTGCCAGCAGTTCTCCGGGACTTCGTGCCAACAATGAGCAGTTCTTC. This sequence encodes CASSSPGLRANNEQFF.